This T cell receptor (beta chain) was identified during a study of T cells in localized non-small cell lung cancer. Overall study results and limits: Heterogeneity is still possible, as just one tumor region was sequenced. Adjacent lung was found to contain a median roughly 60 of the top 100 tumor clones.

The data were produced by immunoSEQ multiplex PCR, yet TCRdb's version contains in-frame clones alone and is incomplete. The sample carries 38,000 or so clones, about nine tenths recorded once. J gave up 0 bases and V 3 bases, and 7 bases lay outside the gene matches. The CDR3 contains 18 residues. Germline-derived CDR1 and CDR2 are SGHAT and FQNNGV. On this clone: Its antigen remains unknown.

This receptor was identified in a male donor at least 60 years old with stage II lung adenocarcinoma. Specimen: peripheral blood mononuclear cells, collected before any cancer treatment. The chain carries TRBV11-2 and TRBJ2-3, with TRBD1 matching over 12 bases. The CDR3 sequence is CASSLTPGQGASTDTQYF. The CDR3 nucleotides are TGTGCCAGCAGCTTGACCCCGGGACAGGGGGCTAGCACAGATACGCAGTATTTT.